The clone carrying this T cell receptor beta chain was seen a few times. Its antigen is unidentified. These data come from a study of Ad26.COV2.S vaccination and SARS-CoV-2 variants. Whole-study results and caveats: Vaccine and placebo recipients had similar non-spike TCR breadth. Spike-specific TCR breadth was greater in vaccine than placebo recipients.

Libraries were prepared by immunoSEQ multiplex PCR; TCRdb keeps only in-frame clonotypes and omits some of them. The table shows around 140,000 clones, with roughly 89% occurring only once. This CDR3 has 12 residues. Germline-derived CDR1 and CDR2 are MRHNA and SNTAGT. The V end lost 2 bases, the J end lost 8 bases, and 9 bases lay between the germline ends. The TCR was taken from a human donor who had recovered from COVID-19. Material: peripheral blood, obtained after recovery from COVID-19. The chain carries TRBV6-4 and TRBJ1-2; the D is unclear. CDR3 sequence: CASSDGLGGYTF. The CDR3 nucleotides are TGTGCCAGCAGTGACGGGCTGGGGGGCTACACCTTC.